Listed below are T cell receptor beta chains from one sample, sequenced in a study of immune characterization of retroperitoneal liposarcoma. TCRdb used MiXCR to reprocess the PCR reads, holding one entry per CDR3 protein. The sample lists more than 10,000 distinct CDR3 sequences, roughly 50% occurring once. Material: tumor tissue. These receptors all come from a female donor with retroperitoneal liposarcoma. CDR3s include the opening cysteine and the closing phenylalanine or tryptophan. The D gene is left open where the match is weak. A row's size may be missing; if present it is once, few, many or a size class.

d_call | clone_size | j_call | v_call | cdr3_nt | cdr3_aa
TRBD1 | NA | TRBJ2-3 | TRBV6-1 | TGTGCCAGCTCAACGGCAGGGGGCACAGCTACGCAGTATTTT | CASSTAGGTATQYF
TRBD1 | NA | TRBJ1-1 | TRBV12-3/TRBV12-4 | TGTGCCAGCACCTTGGGGACAGGGGGCTCTGAAGCTTTCTTT | CASTLGTGGSEAFF
NA | NA | TRBJ1-5 | TRBV4-1 | TGCGCCAGCAGCCTTACTGGAGATCAGCCCCAGCATTTT | CASSLTGDQPQHF
NA | once | TRBJ1-2 | TRBV6-8 | TGTGCCAGCAGTTATGGGGATCCCTATGGCTACACCTTC | CASSYGDPYGYTF
TRBD2 | many | TRBJ2-7 | TRBV6-1 | TGTGCCAGCAGTCTAGCGGGGGGCTACGAGCAGTACTTC | CASSLAGGYEQYF
NA | NA | TRBJ2-5 | TRBV6-2/TRBV6-3 | TGTGCCAGCAGGGTCAGGGGGGAAGGTGAGCAGTACTTC | CASRVRGEGEQYF
NA | few | TRBJ2-6 | TRBV28 | TGTGCCAGCAGTGTGGGGGCCGGGTTGTACGTCCTGACTTTC | CASSVGAGLYVLTF
TRBD1 | few | TRBJ2-7 | TRBV6-1 | TGTGCCAGCAGTGAGAGTACAGGGGTCGGCTACGAGCAGTACTTC | CASSESTGVGYEQYF
NA | NA | TRBJ1-1 | TRBV6-6 | TGTGCCAGCAGGCGTCCTCTGGTGGGGGGAGCGCTGAACACTGAAGCTTTCTTT | CASRRPLVGGALNTEAFF
TRBD2 | NA | TRBJ2-1 | TRBV6-8 | TGTGCCAGCAACCTAGCGGTGGGGAATGAGCAGTTCTTC | CASNLAVGNEQFF
NA | many | TRBJ1-4 | TRBV6-1 | TGTGCCAGCAGAGGCAACCGGGCAACTAATGAAAAACTGTTTTTT | CASRGNRATNEKLFF
NA | few | TRBJ1-1 | TRBV11-2 | TGTGCCAGCAGCTTAGTCGGGGGTGTAGGCACTGAAGCTTTCTTT | CASSLVGGVGTEAFF
TRBD1 | NA | TRBJ2-3 | TRBV6-1 | TGTGCCAGCAGTCCAACGGGACAGGGGGGATATACGCAGTATTTT | CASSPTGQGGYTQYF
NA | few | TRBJ2-1 | TRBV6-1 | TGTGCCAGCAGTTCGGTCGGAAATCAGTTCTTC | CASSSVGNQFF
TRBD2 | many | TRBJ2-1 | TRBV12-3/TRBV12-4 | TGTGCCAGCAGCCGGACTAGCGGAAGCTCCTACAATGAGCAGTTCTTC | CASSRTSGSSYNEQFF
NA | few | TRBJ2-2 | TRBV7-6 | TGTGCCAGCAGCTTGTGGGGACTGACCGACACCGGGGAGCTGTTTTTT | CASSLWGLTDTGELFF
TRBD2 | NA | TRBJ2-3 | TRBV6-1 | TGTGCCAGCAGTGGAATCGGGACTAGCGGATTGATAACAGATACGCAGTATTTT | CASSGIGTSGLITDTQYF
NA | NA | TRBJ2-5 | TRBV7-8 | TGTGCCAGCAGCTTAAGTCGCAGGGCGACCGTTTTGGTTAGTGAGACCCAGTACTTC | CASSLSRRATVLVSETQYF
NA | once | TRBJ2-5 | TRBV11-1 | TGTGCCAGCAGCCCGCGATTTGAAAAAGAGACCCAGTACTTC | CASSPRFEKETQYF
TRBD2 | medium-sized | TRBJ2-1 | TRBV7-2 | TGTGCCAGCAGCCCATCTAGCGGGAGGGCCTACGAGCAGTTCTTC | CASSPSSGRAYEQFF
NA | few | TRBJ2-2 | TRBV6-1 | TGTGCCAGCAGTGAAGCAGCCGGTAACACCGGGGAGCTGTTTTTT | CASSEAAGNTGELFF
TRBD2 | NA | TRBJ2-3 | TRBV6-1 | TGTGCCAGGGGACTAGCGGGAGGGGGAGATACGCAGTATTTT | CARGLAGGGDTQYF
NA | NA | TRBJ2-5 | TRBV27 | TGTGCCAGCAGTTTCACGGGGGCCCAAGAGACCCAGTACTTC | CASSFTGAQETQYF
TRBD1 | NA | TRBJ1-3 | TRBV6-5 | TGTGCCAGCAGGTTGGGGAGGGACAGCCGAACTGGAAACACCATATATTTT | CASRLGRDSRTGNTIYF
NA | once | TRBJ2-7 | TRBV12-5 | TGTGCTAGTGTTCCGGGACAAGCCTACAATGAGCAGTACTTC | CASVPGQAYNEQYF
TRBD1 | NA | TRBJ2-2 | TRBV6-1 | TGTGCCAGCAGTGATCCACTCACAGGGGGCAGGACCGGGGAGCTGTTTTTT | CASSDPLTGGRTGELFF
NA | NA | TRBJ2-7 | TRBV6-8 | TGTGCCAGCAGGCGGGGTTACGAGCAGTACTTC | CASRRGYEQYF
TRBD1 | NA | TRBJ2-5 | TRBV6-1 | TGTGCCAGCAGCCTCCGGGACAGACTAGAGACCCAGTACTTC | CASSLRDRLETQYF
TRBD1 | NA | TRBJ2-6 | TRBV7-6 | TGTGCCAGCAGCTCCGGGACAGGGGGCTCTGGGGCCAACGTCCTATCTTTC | CASSSGTGGSGANVLSF
TRBD1 | NA | TRBJ2-7 | TRBV6-6 | TGTGCCAGCAGTTACCGCCCGACAGGGACAAATGAGCAGTACTTC | CASSYRPTGTNEQYF
NA | NA | TRBJ2-1 | TRBV7-2 | TGTGCCAGCAGCTTAGTGGGGAGCTCCTACAATGAGCAGTTCTTC | CASSLVGSSYNEQFF
NA | NA | TRBJ2-7 | TRBV6-5 | TGTGCCAGCAGTTATTACTTGGGGGGCGCCTACGAGCAGTACTTC | CASSYYLGGAYEQYF
NA | NA | TRBJ2-1 | TRBV7-6 | TGTGCCAGCAGCTTTGGGGAGCATGAGCAGTTCTTC | CASSFGEHEQFF
TRBD2 | NA | TRBJ2-3 | TRBV7-8 | TGTGCCAGCAGCTCGATAGCGGGAGGGCCGGGGGCAGATACGCAGTATTTT | CASSSIAGGPGADTQYF
NA | NA | TRBJ2-5 | TRBV6-5 | TGTGCCAGCAGTTACTCGAAAGAGACCCAGTACTTC | CASSYSKETQYF
TRBD1 | many | TRBJ1-6 | TRBV6-1 | TGTGCCAGCATCGCCCGGGACAGAATAAGGGCACCCCTCCACTTT | CASIARDRIRAPLHF
NA | NA | TRBJ1-2 | TRBV7-2 | TGTGCCAGCAGCTTTAGCGTGGCGGCCTTCGAGGGCTACACCTTC | CASSFSVAAFEGYTF
TRBD2 | NA | TRBJ2-1 | TRBV6-2/TRBV6-3 | TGTGCCAGCAGTGATATGCGGGAGTTAAGCAATGAGCAGTTCTTC | CASSDMRELSNEQFF
TRBD1 | NA | TRBJ1-1 | TRBV6-5 | TGTGCCAGCAGAACAGGGGGACTTACTGAAGCTTTCTTT | CASRTGGLTEAFF
TRBD2 | few | TRBJ2-5 | TRBV7-2 | TGTGCCAGCAGCCCCGGCGGGAGGGGGGAGACCCAGTACTTC | CASSPGGRGETQYF
NA | once | TRBJ2-7 | TRBV6-6 | TGTGCCAGCAGTGTTCAGAGGTTGGACTACGAGCAGTACTTC | CASSVQRLDYEQYF
NA | few | TRBJ2-5 | TRBV6-1 | TGTGCCAGCAGTAACACCCGAGCGGAGCAGTACTTC | CASSNTRAEQYF
TRBD2 | many | TRBJ2-3 | TRBV7-2 | TGTGCCAGCAGCTCCACAGCGGGGGGGCGGTATTGGACAGATACGCAGTATTTT | CASSSTAGGRYWTDTQYF
NA | once | TRBJ2-6 | TRBV6-6 | TGTGCCAGCCCCGAAGTCTCTGGGGCCAACGTCCTGACTTTC | CASPEVSGANVLTF
TRBD1 | NA | TRBJ1-2 | TRBV12-3/TRBV12-4 | TGTGCCAGCAGTTTCTCGACAGGGGGCTCCTATGGCTACACCTTC | CASSFSTGGSYGYTF
TRBD2 | medium-sized | TRBJ2-1 | TRBV27 | TGTGCCAGCAGCTCTCCGGGGACTAGCGGGACTTATGAGCAGTTCTTC | CASSSPGTSGTYEQFF
NA | few | TRBJ2-7 | TRBV6-1 | TGTGCCAGCAGTCTAGGGGGGGGCTACGAGCAGTACTTC | CASSLGGGYEQYF
NA | NA | TRBJ2-1 | TRBV7-8 | TGTGCCAGCAGCGTGACAGAGAAGGAATACGAGCAGTTCTTC | CASSVTEKEYEQFF
NA | NA | TRBJ2-1 | TRBV27 | TGTGCCAGCGCAGGGGCGTCCTACAATGAGCAGTTCTTC | CASAGASYNEQFF
NA | NA | TRBJ2-1 | TRBV6-1 | TGTGCCAGCAGTCTCTATCAAGAGACCCAGTTCTTC | CASSLYQETQFF
TRBD2 | few | TRBJ2-5 | TRBV27 | TGTGCCAGCAGTCCGGGACTCGGGAGGACGGAGACCCAGTACTTC | CASSPGLGRTETQYF
TRBD2 | NA | TRBJ2-1 | TRBV6-1 | TGTGCCAGCAGTGAACGGACTAGCGGGAGGGATGAGCAGTTCTTC | CASSERTSGRDEQFF
NA | NA | TRBJ2-3 | TRBV6-1 | TGTGCCAGCAGTGAATCAATGGGATCCACAGATACGCAGTATTTT | CASSESMGSTDTQYF
NA | NA | TRBJ2-3 | TRBV11-3 | TGTGCCAGCAGCTCGGCAGGGAACACAGATACGCAGTATTTT | CASSSAGNTDTQYF
NA | NA | TRBJ1-5 | TRBV11-2 | TGTGCCAGCAGCCTCAGTTCTTTAAGCAATCAGCCCCAGCATTTT | CASSLSSLSNQPQHF